This T cell receptor beta chain stems from a study of human T cells and chemical hapten exposure (dated by TCRdb to the early 2020s). In terms of the full investigation: For sensitization, 2% DPC in acetone was applied to a 2 cm by 2 cm area of upper inner arm skin. Patients additionally received weekly therapeutic DPC doses to the scalp throughout the approximately 22-week study period. Patch testing on the upper back used Finn chambers containing 0.01% DPC, with scoring done after 6 days according to International Contact Dermatitis Research Group standards. Alopecia areata with under or over 50% scalp involvement, alopecia totalis and alopecia universalis were represented in the patient cohort, which was mostly female. The libraries were sequenced as a pool, and the TCR yield per sample differed mostly because of small variations in library volumes within the pool. In alopecia patients, the study followed how the peripheral blood TCR repertoire changed in vivo over primary and secondary sensitization to diphenylcyclopropenone (DPC), a hapten. Blood samples were taken from patients before sensitization (week 0) and then at 2, 6 and about 24 weeks after DPC sensitization. Blood for TCR sequencing was provided by twenty-nine alopecia patients at one to four time points (pre-sensitization, 2, 6 and 24 weeks). Points the paper makes about the study in general: Significantly more large CDR3 similarity clusters were formed by expanded TCRs than by pre-sensitization or healthy control sets, consistent with antigen-driven responses. All patients had alopecia, a presumed autoimmune disease, so their immune response might differ from that of healthy individuals. DPC sensitization did not change the number of TCRs with a frequency above 1 in 1000, and there was no evidence of changes in global repertoire structure. A positive correlation was found between the number of PT1 expanded TCRs and patch test score, with significance reached at thresholds 8, 16 and 32 but not 4. After repeated subsampling, the strength of the expansion versus patch-test correlation and the threshold at which it became significant changed.

The library was prepared using RACE. Sequencing was performed on a NextSeq 500. Library preparation attached unique molecular identifiers to individual cDNA molecules for quantitative, reproducible TCR counting. Each blood RNA sample was used to sequence both TCR alpha and TCR beta chains. Turning to the authors' computational methods: The median number of TCRs per sample was some 100,000, ranging from about 23,224 to 750,000. V, J and CDR3 annotation of the TCR reads was performed with the Decombinator software suite. For PS versus PT1 abundance plots, all samples were subsampled to the same number of TCRs (28,000). TCRs were defined as expanded if absent before sensitization and observed at least eight times at the 2-week time point. Clones were called with MiXCR by TCRdb after fastp trimmed the public reads at Q25, and only in-frame beta chains were retained. Rows matching on CDR3 protein sequence are summarized as one entry with the most common DNA and genes. The V and J calls shown here were made by TCRdb, not taken from the authors' results. The sample records around 380,000 distinct CDR3 sequences, nearly 5% of which are singletons. Together, the top ten hold approximately 2.1% of the sample.

The CDR3 goes from the cysteine to the phenylalanine over 15 residues. The kept DNA is CDR3 alone, 45 bases in frame from the first base. Based on the germline V gene, the CDR1 and CDR2 sequences are MRHNA and SNTAGT. Trimming accounts for 5 bases at V and 1 base at J, while the number of junction bases matched to no gene is 8. Explained via the paper, the time point label denotes: patch test 1, 2 weeks after DPC sensitization. The sample's treatment or condition label, decoded: therapeutic diphenylcyclopropenone sensitization with weekly scalp DPC. At each patch-test visit, blood was drawn before the patch test was applied. To be eligible, patients had to be aged 18 to 70, diagnosed with alopecia and judged suitable for DPC therapy, while pregnant patients were excluded. Total RNA was isolated from unfractionated whole blood collected in Tempus Blood RNA tubes. Details on this clonotype: Its antigen target is currently unknown. Base qualities were left out, and no much larger clone turns up one base away.

The chain is assembled from TRBV6-4 and TRBJ2-7, with 7 junctional bases fitting TRBD1. The clonotype originates from a woman in her fifties or sixties with alopecia areata. Some clones in this sample may be carry-over from other donors' samples. The source was whole blood, collected in connection with sensitization to the hapten diphenylcyclopropenone (DPC). The DNA sequence is given as TGTGCCAGCAGTCTCTCTTGGGGACAGTCCTACGAGCAGTACTTC. The encoded protein is CASSLSWGQSYEQYF.